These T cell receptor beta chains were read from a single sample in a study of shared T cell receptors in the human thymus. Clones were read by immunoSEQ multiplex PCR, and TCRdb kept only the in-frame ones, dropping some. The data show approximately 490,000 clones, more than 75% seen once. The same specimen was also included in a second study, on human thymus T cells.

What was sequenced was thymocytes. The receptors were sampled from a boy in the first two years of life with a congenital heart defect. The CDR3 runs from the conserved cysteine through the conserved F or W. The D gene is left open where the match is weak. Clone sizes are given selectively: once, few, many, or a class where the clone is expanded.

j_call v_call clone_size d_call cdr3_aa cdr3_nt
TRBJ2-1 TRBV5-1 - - CASSLVPLANEQFF TGCGCCAGCAGCTTGGTCCCGCTAGCCAATGAGCAGTTCTTC
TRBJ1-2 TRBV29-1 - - CSVDHRAGRGYTF TGCAGCGTTGATCACAGGGCCGGTCGGGGCTACACCTTC
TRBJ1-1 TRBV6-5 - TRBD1 CASRRTGGEGTEAFF TGTGCCAGCAGACGAACAGGGGGCGAAGGTACTGAAGCTTTCTTT
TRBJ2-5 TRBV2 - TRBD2 CASRELPSGIGKTQYF TGTGCCAGCAGGGAGCTCCCTAGCGGGATTGGAAAGACCCAGTACTTC
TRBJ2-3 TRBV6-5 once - CASSYLPTSTDTQYF TGTGCCAGCAGTTACTTGCCGACTAGCACAGATACGCAGTATTTT
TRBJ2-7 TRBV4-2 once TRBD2 CASSQDVQRGSYEQYF TGTGCCAGCAGCCAAGATGTCCAGCGGGGCTCCTACGAGCAGTACTTC
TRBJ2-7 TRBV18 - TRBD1 CASSYRTGGGMNSYEQYF TGTGCCAGCTCATATCGGACAGGGGGTGGGATGAACTCCTACGAGCAGTACTTC
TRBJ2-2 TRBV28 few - CASSSRAPLNTGELFF TGTGCCAGCAGTTCCAGGGCCCCCCTGAACACCGGGGAGCTGTTTTTT
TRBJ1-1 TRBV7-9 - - CASSPDLTGDTEAFF TGTGCCAGCAGTCCGGATCTAACGGGGGACACTGAAGCTTTCTTT
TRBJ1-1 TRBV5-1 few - CASSHGQNTEAFF TGCGCCAGCAGCCACGGACAGAACACTGAAGCTTTCTTT
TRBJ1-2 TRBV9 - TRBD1 CASSVGGTALGYGYTF TGTGCCAGCAGCGTAGGAGGGACAGCCCTGGGCTATGGCTACACCTTC
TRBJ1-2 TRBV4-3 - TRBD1 CASSQLDRLGGYTF TGCGCCAGCAGCCAATTGGACAGGTTGGGTGGCTACACCTTC
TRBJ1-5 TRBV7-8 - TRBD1 CASSLAGRGSNQPQHF TGTGCCAGCAGCTTAGCGGGCAGGGGGAGCAATCAGCCCCAGCATTTT
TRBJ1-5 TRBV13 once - CASSSLGQPQHF TGTGCCAGCAGCTCCCTAGGACAGCCCCAGCATTTT
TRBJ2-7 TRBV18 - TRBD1 CASSPRQGTPYEQYF TGTGCCAGCTCACCCAGACAGGGAACACCCTACGAGCAGTACTTC
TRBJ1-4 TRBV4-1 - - CASSQEGSTRDELFF TGCGCCAGCAGCCAAGAAGGCAGCACACGGGATGAACTGTTTTTT
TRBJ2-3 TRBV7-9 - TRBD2 CASSLIGRENTDTQYF TGTGCCAGCAGCTTAATCGGGCGGGAGAACACAGATACGCAGTATTTT
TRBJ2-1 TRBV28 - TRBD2 CASSFSSGSHNEQFF TGTGCCAGCAGTTTCAGTAGCGGGAGTCACAATGAGCAGTTCTTC
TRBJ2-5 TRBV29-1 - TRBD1 CSGGTGGQETQYF TGCAGCGGGGGGACAGGGGGCCAAGAGACCCAGTACTTC
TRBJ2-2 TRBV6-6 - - CASNRGNTGELFF TGTGCCAGCAACCGGGGGAACACCGGGGAGCTGTTTTTT